This TCR beta chain was captured in a study of brain T cells in children with intractable seizures. Overall study findings and caveats: Only CDR3 sequence similarity suggested viral specificity, without known HCMV serostatus. Pre-surgery blood may have been undersampled, hiding some clones.

Sequencing was limited to surgery cases with top T cell transcript signatures in brain tissue. Pre-surgery treatment included at least one anti-epileptic drug. Concerning this clone itself: Its antigen is undetermined.

V shed 3 bases and J shed 4 bases, with 12 bases lying between them. Germline V gene lookup returns CDR1 MGHDK and CDR2 SYGVNS. The CDR3 runs 14 residues. The method was immunoSEQ multiplex PCR; TCRdb's version includes in-frame clones alone and lacks a portion of them. Counted here are approximately 44,000 clones, 80% to 95% occurring once; the ten biggest clones make up around 5.9%. The clonotype comes from a girl aged 2-9 years with tuberous sclerosis and intractable seizures. The V and J genes are TRBV25-1 and TRBJ1-2; no definite D call. Here the sequenced sample was peripheral blood, taken at surgery. The CDR3 region is CASSDLNWAYGYTF. CDR3 DNA sequence: TGTGCCAGCAGTGACCTGAATTGGGCCTATGGCTACACCTTC.